Sequencing of this T cell receptor beta chain was carried out in a study of blood T cell repertoires in COVID-19. This clone occurred a few times. The protocol was immunoSEQ multiplex PCR, while the TCRdb copy is restricted to in-frame clones and leaves out a portion. Of 150,000 to 200,000 clones in the sample, 65% to 90% are singletons; the top ten hold about 15%. Recruits, aged about 18 to 100 years, lived in 25 or so US areas. Cohorts were determined from participant-reported clinical history. Symptom resolution, clearance, or two negative PCRs marked the recovered donors of Cohort 3. V was trimmed by 4 bases and J by 7 bases, leaving 16 bases between them. The germline V gene encodes CDR1 MNHEY and CDR2 SVGAGI. The CDR3 has 15 residues.

The chain links TRBV6-5 to TRBJ1-4; D may be TRBD1 (5 bases). This receptor was obtained from a man between 50 and 59 years old who had recovered from COVID-19. Input material: PBMCs or T cells enriched from blood (not recorded which). Here the CDR3 DNA reads TGTGCCAGCAGTTCCTTGGGGCGGCAATTTGAAAAACTGTTTTTT. Amino acid sequence: CASSSLGRQFEKLFF.